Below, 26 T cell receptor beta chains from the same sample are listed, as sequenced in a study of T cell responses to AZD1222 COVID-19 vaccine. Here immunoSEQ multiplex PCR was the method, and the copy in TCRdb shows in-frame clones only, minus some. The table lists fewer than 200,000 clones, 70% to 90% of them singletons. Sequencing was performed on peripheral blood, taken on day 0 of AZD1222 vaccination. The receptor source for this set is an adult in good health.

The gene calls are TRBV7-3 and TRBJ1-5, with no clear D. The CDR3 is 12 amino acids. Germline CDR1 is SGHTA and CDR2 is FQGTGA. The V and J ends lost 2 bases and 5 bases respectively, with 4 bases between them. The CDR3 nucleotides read TGTGCCAGCAGCTTAGGGGATCAGCCCCAGCATTTT. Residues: CASSLGDQPQHF. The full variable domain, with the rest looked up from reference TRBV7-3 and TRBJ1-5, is GAGVSQTPSNKVTEKGKYVELRCDPISGHTALYWYRQSLGQGPEFLIYFQGTGAADDSGLPNDRFFAVRPEGSVSTLKIQRTERGDSAVYLCASSLGDQPQHFGDGTRLSIL.

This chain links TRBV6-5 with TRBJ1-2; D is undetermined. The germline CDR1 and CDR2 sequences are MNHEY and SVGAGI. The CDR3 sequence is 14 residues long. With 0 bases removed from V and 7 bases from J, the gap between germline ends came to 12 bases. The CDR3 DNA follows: TGTGCCAGCAGTTACTCGCTTACCGCTTCTGGCTACACCTTC. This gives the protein CASSYSLTASGYTF.

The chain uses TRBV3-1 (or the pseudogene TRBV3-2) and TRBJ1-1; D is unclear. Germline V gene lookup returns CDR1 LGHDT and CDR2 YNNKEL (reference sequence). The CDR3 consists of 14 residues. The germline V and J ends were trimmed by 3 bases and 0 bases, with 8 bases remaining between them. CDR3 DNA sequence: TGTGCCAGCAGCCAGGGCAGTTTGAACACTGAAGCTTTCTTT. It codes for CASSQGSLNTEAFF.

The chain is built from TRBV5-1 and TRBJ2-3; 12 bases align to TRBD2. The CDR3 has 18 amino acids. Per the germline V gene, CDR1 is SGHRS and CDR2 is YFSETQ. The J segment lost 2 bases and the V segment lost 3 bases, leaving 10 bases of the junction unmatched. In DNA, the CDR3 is TGCGCCAGCAGCTCTGGGGCTAGCGGGGGGGCCCTCACAGATACGCAGTATTTT. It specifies CASSSGASGGALTDTQYF.

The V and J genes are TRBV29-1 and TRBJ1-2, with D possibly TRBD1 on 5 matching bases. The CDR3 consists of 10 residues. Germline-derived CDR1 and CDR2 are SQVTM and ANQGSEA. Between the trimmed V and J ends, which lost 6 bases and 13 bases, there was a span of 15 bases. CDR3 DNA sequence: TGCAGCGTGTCCCAGGGCGACCTCACCTTC. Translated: CSVSQGDLTF. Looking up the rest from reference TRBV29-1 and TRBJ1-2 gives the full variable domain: SAVISQKPSRDICQRGTSLTIQCQVDSQVTMMFWYRQQPGQSLTLIATANQGSEATYESGFVIDKFPISRPNLTFSTLTVSNMSPEDSSIYLCSVSQGDLTFGSGTRLTVV.

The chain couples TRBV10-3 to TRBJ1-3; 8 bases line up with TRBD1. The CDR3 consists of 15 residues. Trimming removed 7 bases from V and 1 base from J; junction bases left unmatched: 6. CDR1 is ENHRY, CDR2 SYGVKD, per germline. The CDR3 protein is CAINQGARSGNTIYF. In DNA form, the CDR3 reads TGTGCCATCAACCAGGGGGCCCGATCTGGAAACACCATATATTTT.

The CDR3 is CASSLAGGNTEAFF. CDR3 in DNA: TGTGCCAGCAGCTTAGCTGGGGGGAACACTGAAGCTTTCTTT. This rearrangement joins TRBV7-9 to TRBJ1-1; D possibly corresponds to TRBD1 (5 bases). Germline V gives CDR1 SEHNR, CDR2 FQNEAQ (reference sequence). Trimming shortened V by 0 bases and J by 1 base, and 6 bases separated the two germline ends. The CDR3 covers 14 residues.

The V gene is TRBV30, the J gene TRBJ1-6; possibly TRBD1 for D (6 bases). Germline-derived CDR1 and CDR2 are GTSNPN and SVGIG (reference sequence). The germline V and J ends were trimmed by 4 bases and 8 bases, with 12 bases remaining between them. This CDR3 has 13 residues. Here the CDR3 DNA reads TGTGCCTGGACAGGGGAGCTACATTCACCCCTCCACTTT. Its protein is CAWTGELHSPLHF.

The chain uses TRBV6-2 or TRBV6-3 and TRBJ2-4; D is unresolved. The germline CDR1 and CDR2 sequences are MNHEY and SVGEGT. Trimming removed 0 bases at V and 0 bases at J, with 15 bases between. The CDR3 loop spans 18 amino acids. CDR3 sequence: CASSYSQRTDQAKNIQYF. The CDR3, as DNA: TGTGCCAGCAGTTACTCTCAACGGACGGACCAAGCCAAAAACATTCAGTACTTC.

CDR3 protein: CASSLSSSGAEQFF. Written as DNA, the CDR3 is TGTGCCAGCAGCTTATCGTCTAGTGGAGCTGAGCAGTTCTTC. V gene TRBV7-3 combines with J gene TRBJ2-1; no definite D call. This CDR3 is built from 14 residues. CDR1 is SGHTA and CDR2 is FQGTGA in the germline V gene. V shed 2 bases and J shed 9 bases, with 14 bases lying between them.

CDR3 nucleotides: TGCAGCGCCCGCGCCCTAATCGATGGCAATGAGCAGTTCTTC. The encoded protein is CSARALIDGNEQFF. V and J are TRBV29-1 and TRBJ2-1; D unresolved. The germline V gene has CDR1 SQVTM and CDR2 ANQGSEA. This CDR3 has 14 residues. Trimming cost V 7 bases and J 6 bases, with 19 bases left between them.

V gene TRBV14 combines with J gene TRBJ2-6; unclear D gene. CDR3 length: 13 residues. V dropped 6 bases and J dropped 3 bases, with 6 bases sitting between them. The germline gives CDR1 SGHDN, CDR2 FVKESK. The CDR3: CASSYNGANVLTF. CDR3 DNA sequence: TGTGCCAGCAGTTATAATGGGGCCAACGTCCTGACTTTC.

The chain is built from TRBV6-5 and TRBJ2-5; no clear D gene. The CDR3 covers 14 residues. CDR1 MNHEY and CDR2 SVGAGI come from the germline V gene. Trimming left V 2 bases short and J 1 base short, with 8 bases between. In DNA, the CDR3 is TGTGCCAGCAGTTACGGGTTAGCCCAAGAGACCCAGTACTTC. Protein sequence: CASSYGLAQETQYF.

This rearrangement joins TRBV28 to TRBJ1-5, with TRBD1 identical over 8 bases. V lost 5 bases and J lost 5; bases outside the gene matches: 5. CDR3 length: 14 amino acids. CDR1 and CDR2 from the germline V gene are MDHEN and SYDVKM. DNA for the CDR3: TGTGCCAGCAGTGCATACAGGGGGTATCAGCCCCAGCATTTT. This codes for CASSAYRGYQPQHF.

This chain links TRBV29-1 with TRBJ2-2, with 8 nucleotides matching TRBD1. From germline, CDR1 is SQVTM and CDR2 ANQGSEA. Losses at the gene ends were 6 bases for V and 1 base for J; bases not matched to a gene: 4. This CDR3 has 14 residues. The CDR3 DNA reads TGCAGCGTCCTGACAGGGGTGAACACCGGGGAGCTGTTTTTT. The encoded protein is CSVLTGVNTGELFF.

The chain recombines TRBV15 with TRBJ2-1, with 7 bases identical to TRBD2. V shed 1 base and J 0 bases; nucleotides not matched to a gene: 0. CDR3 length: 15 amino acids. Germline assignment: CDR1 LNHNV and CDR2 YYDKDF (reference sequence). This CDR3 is CATSRGTSSYNEQFF. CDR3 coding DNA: TGTGCCACCAGCAGAGGGACTAGCTCCTACAATGAGCAGTTCTTC.

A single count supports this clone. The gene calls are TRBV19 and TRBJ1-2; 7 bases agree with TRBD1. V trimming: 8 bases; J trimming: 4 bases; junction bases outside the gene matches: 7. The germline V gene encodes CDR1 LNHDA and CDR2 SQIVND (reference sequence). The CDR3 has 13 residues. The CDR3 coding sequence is TGTGCCAGTGCTAAAGACAGGGTCTATGGCTACACCTTC. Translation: CASAKDRVYGYTF.

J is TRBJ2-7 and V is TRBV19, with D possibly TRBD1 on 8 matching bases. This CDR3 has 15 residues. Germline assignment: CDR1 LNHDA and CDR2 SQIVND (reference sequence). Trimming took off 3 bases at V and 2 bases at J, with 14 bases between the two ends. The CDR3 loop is CASSIVTGGAYEQYF. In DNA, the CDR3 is TGTGCCAGTAGTATCGTTACAGGGGGGGCCTACGAGCAGTACTTC.

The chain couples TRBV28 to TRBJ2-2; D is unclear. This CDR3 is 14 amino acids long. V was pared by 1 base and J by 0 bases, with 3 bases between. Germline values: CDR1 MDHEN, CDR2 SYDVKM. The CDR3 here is CASSLSANTGELFF. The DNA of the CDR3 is TGTGCCAGCAGTTTATCCGCGAACACCGGGGAGCTGTTTTTT. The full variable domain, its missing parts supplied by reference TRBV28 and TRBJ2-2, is DVKVTQSSRYLVKRTGEKVFLECVQDMDHENMFWYRQDPGLGLRLIYFSYDVKMKEKGDIPEGYSVSREKKERFSLILESASTNQTSMYLCASSLSANTGELFFGEGSRLTVL.

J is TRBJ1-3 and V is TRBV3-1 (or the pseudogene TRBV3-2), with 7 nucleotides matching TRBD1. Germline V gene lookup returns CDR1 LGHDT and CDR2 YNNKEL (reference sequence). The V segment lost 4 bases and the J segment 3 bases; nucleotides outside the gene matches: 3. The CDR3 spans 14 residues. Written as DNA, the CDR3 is TGTGCCAGCAGCCCGACAGGGTATGGAAACACCATATATTTT. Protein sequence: CASSPTGYGNTIYF.

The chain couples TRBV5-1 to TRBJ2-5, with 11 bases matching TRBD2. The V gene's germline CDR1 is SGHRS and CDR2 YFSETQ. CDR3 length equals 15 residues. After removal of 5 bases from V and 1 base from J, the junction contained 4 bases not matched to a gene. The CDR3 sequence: CASRHGTSGQETQYF. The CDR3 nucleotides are TGCGCCAGCAGACACGGGACTAGCGGCCAAGAGACCCAGTACTTC.

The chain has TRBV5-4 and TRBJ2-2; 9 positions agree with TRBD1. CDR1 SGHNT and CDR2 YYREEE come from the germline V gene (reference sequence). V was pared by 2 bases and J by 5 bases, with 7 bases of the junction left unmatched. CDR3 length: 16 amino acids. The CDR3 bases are TGTGCCAGCAGCTTATCACAGGGGGCGCGAACCGGGGAGCTGTTTTTT. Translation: CASSLSQGARTGELFF.

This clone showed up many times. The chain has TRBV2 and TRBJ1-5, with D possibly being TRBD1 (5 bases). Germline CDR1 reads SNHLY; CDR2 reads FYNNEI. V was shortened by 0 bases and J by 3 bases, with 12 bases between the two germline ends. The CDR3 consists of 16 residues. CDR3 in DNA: TGTGCCAGCAGTGAAGCTTCTACACAGGTCAATCAGCCCCAGCATTTT. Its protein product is CASSEASTQVNQPQHF.

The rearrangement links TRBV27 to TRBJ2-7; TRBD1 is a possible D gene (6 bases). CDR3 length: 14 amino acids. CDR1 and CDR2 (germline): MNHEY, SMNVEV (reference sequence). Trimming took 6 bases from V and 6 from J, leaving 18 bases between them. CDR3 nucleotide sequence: TGTGCCAGCAGAGGCAGGGGCCCCCCGGGCGAGCAGTACTTC. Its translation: CASRGRGPPGEQYF.

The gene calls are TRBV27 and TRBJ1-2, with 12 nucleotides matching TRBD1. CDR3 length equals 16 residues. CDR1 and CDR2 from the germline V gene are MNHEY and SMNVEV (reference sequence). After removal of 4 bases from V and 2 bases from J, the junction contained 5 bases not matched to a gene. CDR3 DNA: TGTGCCAGCAGTTCCGGGACAGGGGGCCTCAACTATGGCTACACCTTC. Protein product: CASSSGTGGLNYGYTF.

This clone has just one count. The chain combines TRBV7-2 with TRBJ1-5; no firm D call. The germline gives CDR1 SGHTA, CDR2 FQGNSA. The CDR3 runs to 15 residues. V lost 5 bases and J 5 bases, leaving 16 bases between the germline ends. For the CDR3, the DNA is TGTGCCAGCAGCCGCGAAGGAGGGAGGGATCAGCCCCAGCATTTT. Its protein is CASSREGGRDQPQHF.